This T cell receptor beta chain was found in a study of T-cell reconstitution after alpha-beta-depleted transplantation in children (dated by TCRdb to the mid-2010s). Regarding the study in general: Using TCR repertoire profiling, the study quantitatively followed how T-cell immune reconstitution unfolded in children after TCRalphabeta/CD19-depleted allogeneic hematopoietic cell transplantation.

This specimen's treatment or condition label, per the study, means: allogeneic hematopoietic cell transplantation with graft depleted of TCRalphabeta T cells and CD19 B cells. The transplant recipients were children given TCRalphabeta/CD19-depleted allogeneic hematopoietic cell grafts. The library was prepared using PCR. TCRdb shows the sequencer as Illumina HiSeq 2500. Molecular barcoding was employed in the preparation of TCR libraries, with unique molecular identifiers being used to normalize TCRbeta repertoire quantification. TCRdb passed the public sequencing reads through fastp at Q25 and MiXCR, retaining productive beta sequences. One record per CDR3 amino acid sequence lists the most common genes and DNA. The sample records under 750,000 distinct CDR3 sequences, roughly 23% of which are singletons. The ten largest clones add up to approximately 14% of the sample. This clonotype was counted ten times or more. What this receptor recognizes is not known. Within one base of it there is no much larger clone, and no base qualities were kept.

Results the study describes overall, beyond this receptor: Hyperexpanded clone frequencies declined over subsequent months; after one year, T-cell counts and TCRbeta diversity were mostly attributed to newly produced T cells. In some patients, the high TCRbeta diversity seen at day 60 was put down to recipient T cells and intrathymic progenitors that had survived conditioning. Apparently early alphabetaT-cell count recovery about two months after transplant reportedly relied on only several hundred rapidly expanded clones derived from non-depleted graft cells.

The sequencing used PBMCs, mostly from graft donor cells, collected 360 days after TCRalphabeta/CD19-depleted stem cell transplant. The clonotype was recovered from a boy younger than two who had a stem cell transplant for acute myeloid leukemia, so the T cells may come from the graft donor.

The DNA sequence follows: TGCGCCAGCAGCTTATGGGGGGGGGCCCGTAATGAGCAGTTCTTC. It encodes CASSLWGGARNEQFF. The V and J segments used are TRBV5-1 and TRBJ2-1; TRBD2 is a weak D gene call, 7 bases matching. The CDR3, cysteine through phenylalanine, is 15 amino acids long. Of the read, only the CDR3 DNA is kept; its 45 bases are in frame from base 1. Between the V and J ends, shortened by 2 bases and 7 bases respectively, the junction contains 16 bases. The germline V gene supplies CDR1 SGHRS and CDR2 YFSETQ.